This record covers a single T cell receptor beta chain. The antigen is not known. Some clones are missing from TCRdb's copy, which holds only in-frame ones; the method was immunoSEQ multiplex PCR. Of about 150,000 clones listed, 90% are singletons. The sample originates from a study of T cell responses to AZD1222 COVID-19 vaccine. Notes on the study in general: Baseline serology detected seropositivity in only five to seven AZD1222 recipients. Donor demographics were predominantly white British with a female majority; clonal diversity may be underestimated.

Germline V gene data show CDR1 as SGHRS and CDR2 as YFSETQ. Trimming left V 5 bases short and J 7 bases short, with 15 bases between. This CDR3 is 13 amino acids long. Sequences were derived from peripheral blood, sampled 28 days after the second AZD1222 dose. This receptor was obtained from an adult who received the AZD1222 COVID-19 vaccine. The chain employs TRBV5-1 and TRBJ1-1, with D perhaps matching TRBD1 (5 bases). CDR3 residues: CASRQGGSFEAFF. DNA for the CDR3: TGCGCCAGCAGGCAGGGAGGGTCCTTTGAAGCTTTCTTT.